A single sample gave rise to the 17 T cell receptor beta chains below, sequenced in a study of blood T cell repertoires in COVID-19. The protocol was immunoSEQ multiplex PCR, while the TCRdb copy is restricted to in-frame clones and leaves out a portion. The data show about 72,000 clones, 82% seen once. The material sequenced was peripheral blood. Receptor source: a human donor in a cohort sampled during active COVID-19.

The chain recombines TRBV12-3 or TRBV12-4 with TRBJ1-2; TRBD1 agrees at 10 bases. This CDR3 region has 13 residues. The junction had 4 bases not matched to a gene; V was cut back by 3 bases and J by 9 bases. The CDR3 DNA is TGTGCCAGCAGTTTTGGACAGGGGGTTCGCTACACCTTC. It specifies CASSFGQGVRYTF.

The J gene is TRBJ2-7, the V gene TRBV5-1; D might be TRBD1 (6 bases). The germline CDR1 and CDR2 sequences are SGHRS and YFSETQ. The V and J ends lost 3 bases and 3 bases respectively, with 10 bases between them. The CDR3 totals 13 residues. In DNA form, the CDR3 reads TGCGCCAGCAGCTCCCCGGACAGCTACGAGCAGTACTTC. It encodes CASSSPDSYEQYF.

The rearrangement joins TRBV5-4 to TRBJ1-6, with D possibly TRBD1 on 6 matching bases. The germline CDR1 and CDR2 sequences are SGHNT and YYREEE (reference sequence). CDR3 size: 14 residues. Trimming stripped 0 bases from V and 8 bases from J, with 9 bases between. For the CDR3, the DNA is TGTGCCAGCAGCTTGGAACAGGGCCATTCACCCCTCCACTTT. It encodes CASSLEQGHSPLHF.

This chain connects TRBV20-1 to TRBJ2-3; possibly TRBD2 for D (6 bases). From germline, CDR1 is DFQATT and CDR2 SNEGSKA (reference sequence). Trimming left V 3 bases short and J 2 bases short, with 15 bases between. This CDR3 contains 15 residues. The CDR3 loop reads CSASDGGEITDTQYF. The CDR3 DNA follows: TGCAGTGCTAGTGATGGCGGGGAGATCACAGATACGCAGTATTTT.

The DNA of the CDR3 is TGTGCCAGCAGCTTAGGTTCCTTCACAGATACGCAGTATTTT. Protein sequence: CASSLGSFTDTQYF. This rearrangement joins TRBV7-9 to TRBJ2-3; D not certain. Trimming took 1 base from V and 2 from J, leaving 7 bases between them. The CDR3 is made up of 14 amino acids. Germline loops: CDR1 SEHNR, CDR2 FQNEAQ (reference sequence).

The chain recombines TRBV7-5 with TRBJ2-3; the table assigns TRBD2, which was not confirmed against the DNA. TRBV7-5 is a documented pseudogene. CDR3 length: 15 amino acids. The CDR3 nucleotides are TGTGTCAGAAGCTCAACGCGGGGGGCTACAGATACGCAGTATTTT. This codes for CVRSSTRGATDTQYF.

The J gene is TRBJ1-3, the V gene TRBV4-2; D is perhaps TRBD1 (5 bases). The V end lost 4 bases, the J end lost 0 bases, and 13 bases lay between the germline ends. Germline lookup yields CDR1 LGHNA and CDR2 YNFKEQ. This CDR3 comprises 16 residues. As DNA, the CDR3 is TGTGCCAGCAGCCGCCGACAGTCCGACTCTGGAAACACCATATATTTT. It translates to CASSRRQSDSGNTIYF.

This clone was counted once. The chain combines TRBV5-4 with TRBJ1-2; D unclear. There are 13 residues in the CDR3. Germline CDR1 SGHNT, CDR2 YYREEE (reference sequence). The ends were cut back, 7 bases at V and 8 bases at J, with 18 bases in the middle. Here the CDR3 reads CASQASDYGGYTF. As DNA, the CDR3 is TGTGCCAGCCAGGCTAGTGACTATGGCGGCTACACCTTC.

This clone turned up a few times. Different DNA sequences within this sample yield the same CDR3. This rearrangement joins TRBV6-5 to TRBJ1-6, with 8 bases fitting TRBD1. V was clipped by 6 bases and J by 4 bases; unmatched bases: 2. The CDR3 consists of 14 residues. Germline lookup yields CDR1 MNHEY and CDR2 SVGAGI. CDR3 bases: TGTGCCAGCAGCCGGACAGGGTATAATTCACCCCTCCACTTT. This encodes CASSRTGYNSPLHF.

CDR3 amino acids: CASRPSGVFSYEQYF. CDR3 coding DNA: TGTGCCAGCAGGCCGAGCGGGGTATTTTCCTACGAGCAGTACTTC. The V gene is TRBV11-2, the J gene TRBJ2-7, with TRBD2 matching over 7 bases. CDR1 is SGHAT and CDR2 is FQNNGV in the germline V gene. The CDR3 spans 15 residues. J gave up 1 base and V 6 bases, and 9 bases lay outside the gene matches. The full variable domain, completed using reference TRBV11-2 and TRBJ2-7, is EAGVAQSPRYKIIEKRQSVAFWCNPISGHATLYWYQQILGQGPKLLIQFQNNGVVDDSQLPKDRFSAERLKGVDSTLKIQPAKLEDSAVYLCASRPSGVFSYEQYFGPGTRLTVT.

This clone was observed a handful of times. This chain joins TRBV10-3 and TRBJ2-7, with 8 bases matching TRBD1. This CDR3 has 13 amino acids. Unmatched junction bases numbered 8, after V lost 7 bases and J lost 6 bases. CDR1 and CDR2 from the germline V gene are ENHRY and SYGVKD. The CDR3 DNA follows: TGTGCCATCATGGACAGGGCCTCTCCCGAGCAGTACTTC. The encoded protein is CAIMDRASPEQYF.

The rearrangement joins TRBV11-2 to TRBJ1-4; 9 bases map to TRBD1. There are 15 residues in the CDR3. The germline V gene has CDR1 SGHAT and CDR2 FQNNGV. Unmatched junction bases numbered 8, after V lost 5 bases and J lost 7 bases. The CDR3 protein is CASSPSRDRVEKLFF. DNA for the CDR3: TGTGCCAGCAGCCCGAGCCGGGACAGGGTTGAAAAACTGTTTTTT.

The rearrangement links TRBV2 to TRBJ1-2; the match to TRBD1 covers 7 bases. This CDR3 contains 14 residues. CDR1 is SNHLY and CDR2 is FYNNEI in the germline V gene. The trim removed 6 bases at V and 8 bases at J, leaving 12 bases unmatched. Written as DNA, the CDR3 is TGTGCCAGCAGCTCCGAGAACAGGGGAGGCGGCTACACCTTC. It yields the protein CASSSENRGGGYTF.

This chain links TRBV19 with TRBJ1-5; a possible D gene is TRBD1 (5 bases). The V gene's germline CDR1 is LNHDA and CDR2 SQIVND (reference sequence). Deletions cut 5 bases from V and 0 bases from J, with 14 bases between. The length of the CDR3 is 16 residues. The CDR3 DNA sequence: TGTGCCAGTAGTGTGGGGAGGGGCGATAGCAATCAGCCCCAGCATTTT. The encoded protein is CASSVGRGDSNQPQHF.

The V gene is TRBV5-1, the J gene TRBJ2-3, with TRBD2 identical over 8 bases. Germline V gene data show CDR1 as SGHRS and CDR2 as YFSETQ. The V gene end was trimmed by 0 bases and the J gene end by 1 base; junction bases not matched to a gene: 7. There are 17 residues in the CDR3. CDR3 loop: CASSLAGGGLGTDTQYF. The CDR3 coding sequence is TGCGCCAGCAGCTTGGCGGGAGGGGGGCTCGGCACAGATACGCAGTATTTT.

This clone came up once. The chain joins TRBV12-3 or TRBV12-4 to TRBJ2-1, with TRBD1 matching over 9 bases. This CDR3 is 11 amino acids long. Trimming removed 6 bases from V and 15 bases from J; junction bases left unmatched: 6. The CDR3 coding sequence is TGTGCCAGCAGGCGACAGGGGGACGTGTTCTTC. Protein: CASRRQGDVFF.

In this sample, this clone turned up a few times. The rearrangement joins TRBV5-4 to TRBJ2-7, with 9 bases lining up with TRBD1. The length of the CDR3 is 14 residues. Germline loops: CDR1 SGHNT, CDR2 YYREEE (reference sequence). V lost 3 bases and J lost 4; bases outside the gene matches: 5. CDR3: CASSSGQGQYEQYF. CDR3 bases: TGTGCCAGCAGCTCGGGACAGGGTCAGTACGAGCAGTACTTC. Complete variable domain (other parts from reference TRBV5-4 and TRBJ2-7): ETGVTQSPTHLIKTRGQQVTLRCSSQSGHNTVSWYQQALGQGPQFIFQYYREEENGRGNFPPRFSGLQFPNYSSELNVNALELDDSALYLCASSSGQGQYEQYFGPGTRLTVT.